The clone carrying this TCR beta chain was recorded at least ten times. Its specificity is unknown. The CDR3 has 14 amino acids. V shed 3 bases and J shed 7 bases, with 10 bases lying between them. Germline values: CDR1 MNHEY, CDR2 SMNVEV (reference sequence). Time point given: persistent/refractory GD, antithyroid drugs over 5 years with positive TRAb. RNA from PBMCs was the source of the TCR library. To make TCR beta libraries, researchers used iRepertoire HTBI primers and Arm-PCR of CDR3 regions. One entry per CDR3 protein results from TCRdb running MiXCR on the multiplex PCR reads. This table holds over 650,000 distinct CDR3 sequences, 25% to 35% found once. This entry comes from a study of regulatory T cells in long-lasting Graves disease. Whole-study results and caveats: Favored gene segments in persistent disease were TRBV28, TRBJ1-2 and TRBJ2-5.

The sequence was collected from a female donor with Graves disease. The chain is built from TRBV27 and TRBJ1-6, with D unclear. The starting material was peripheral blood mononuclear cells (PBMCs), obtained when the disease was refractory, from a patient treated with antithyroid drugs. CDR3 coding DNA: TGTGCCAGCAGTTTCGGGTCAGCCAATTCACCCCTCCACTTT. It encodes CASSFGSANSPLHF.